This T cell receptor beta chain was recovered during a study of beta chain features in type 1 diabetes (dated by TCRdb to the late 2010s). At the level of the whole study: No differences in mean age, gender distribution, total cell number or subset yield were found between patients and healthy donors. A total of around 100 million sorted cells were examined across all samples, and RNA yield correlated strongly with the number of cells per subset. The study compared TCRB repertoires of sorted circulating CD4+ T cell subsets between recently diagnosed type 1 diabetes patients and matched healthy donors. Regulatory and stem cell-like memory subsets were isolated from only 8 patients and roughly 8 healthy donors, whereas naive and central memory subsets came from all 30 or so donors. The research as a whole found: A moderate but significant shortening of TCRB CDR3 length was observed in type 1 diabetes patients in all four CD4+ subsets. Fewer insertions and more nucleotide deletions at VDJ recombination sites were observed in patients with type 1 diabetes, implying thymic rearrangement abnormalities. Because cDNA was sequenced instead of genomic DNA, activated cells with high expression could be over-represented, although the groups did not differ in activation or CD3 levels. Because the HLA sub-analyses included only small numbers of individuals, any influence of HLA type on TCRB rearrangement was left unresolved. Naive, central memory and regulatory TCRB repertoires appeared to be more similar among patients than among healthy donors. PCR might favor shorter templates, but patient and control samples were amplified and corrected together, so any skew would affect both groups equally.

CDR1 and CDR2 were assigned from the germline V gene as SQVTM and ANQGSEA. V lost 4 bases and J lost 1 base; the stretch between them is 7 bases long. The CDR3, from cysteine to phenylalanine, totals 12 residues. Only CDR3 DNA is held: 36 bases, read in frame from base 1. This clone came up a few times. No cognate antigen has been identified for it. Base qualities were left out, and no much larger clone turns up one base away. All of the isolated RNA was reverse transcribed with the High Capacity cDNA Reverse Transcription Kit, so expressed TCRB transcripts were sequenced. Deep immunoSEQ sequencing was performed on naive, central memory and regulatory T cell samples, with an average of approximately 3.9 million total reads per sample. After sorted cells were lysed in RLT buffer, RNA was extracted with DNase-treated RNeasy Micro or Mini kits, with the choice depending on cell number. To prevent cross-contamination, each cell subset was processed individually, whereas patient and healthy donor samples were processed jointly. TCRB sequences were amplified from cDNA with the immunoSEQ multiplex PCR, producing 87-bp fragments spanning the CDR3 region. Sequencing of the amplicons was performed on the Illumina HiSeq platform. Processing in the source paper ran as follows. Synthetic template baselines were used to correct PCR bias computationally, reads within Hamming distance 2 were collapsed together, and singletons that could not be merged were discarded. Reads were aligned against IMGT so that V, D and J genes, CDR3 length and insertions or deletions at six rearrangement sites could be assigned. Within each subset, clonotype counts were normalized to the number of sorted cells before true diversity and Gini coefficients were calculated with the tcR R package. The overlap coefficient, calculated on TCRB nucleotide sequences, was used to quantify repertoire sharing. TCRdb carries this immuneACCESS record with in-frame sequences only. Its versions omit some clonotypes, under half of them owing to an unresolved V gene in the studies checked, with the rest unexplained. V, J and clone size are taken as reported in that table, and D and trimming were inferred from the DNA itself. The sample table holds about 150,000 clones, of which 10% were seen once. The biggest ten clones account for 0.5% of the sample.

From each donor, a single peripheral blood sample of approximately 110 mL on average was drawn into heparinised tubes. Using a panel that included CD45RO, CCR7, CD25, CD127, CD95 and CD27, naive, central memory, regulatory and stem cell-like memory CD4+ T cells were sorted on a BD FACSAria II. Purity was above 95% for every sorted population. Right away, PBMCs were isolated by Lymphoprep density gradient centrifugation and were stained directly, with no culture step. So that batch effects would be minimized, each experiment stained and sorted samples in pairs, pairing one healthy donor with one patient.

This receptor chain uses TRBV29-1 and TRBJ1-1; a tentative D match to TRBD1 spans 6 bases. The sample comprised central memory CD4+ T cells from blood. The source is a man between 25 and 39 years old with type 1 diabetes. CDR3 sequence: CSVVTGNTEAFF. The DNA reads TGCAGCGTTGTGACAGGGAACACTGAAGCTTTCTTT.